The 15 T cell receptor beta chains reported below all come from one sample, sequenced in a study of blood T cells in healthy people across ages. Primed by a sample-barcoded 5' primer and a J-beta primer mix, a second PCR proceeded for roughly 6 to 12 cycles. TCRdb independently ran MiXCR on the 5' RACE reads; one entry per CDR3 protein. This sample yields 2 million or so distinct CDR3 sequences, of which about 50% are seen a single time; less than 2.5% belongs to the top ten. The sample consisted of blood. The source is a middle-aged woman in good health.

This clonotype has a single count. In DNA, the CDR3 is TGCAGCGTTGAAAGGGATAGAGGGGAGACCCAGTACTTC. The encoded protein is CSVERDRGETQYF. This chain connects TRBV29-1 to TRBJ2-5, with D perhaps matching TRBD2 (5 bases). Germline-derived CDR1 and CDR2 are SQVTM and ANQGSEA. Trimming removed 2 bases at V and 5 bases at J, with 12 bases between. This CDR3 contains 13 residues.

This clonotype was detected a few times. This rearrangement joins TRBV6-6 to TRBJ2-1; 11 bases match TRBD1. Germline loops: CDR1 MNHNY, CDR2 SVGAGI (reference sequence). This CDR3 contains 16 residues. Trimming at V came to 7 bases and at J to 7 bases, leaving 12 bases not matched to a gene. The CDR3 DNA follows: TGTGCCAGCACCGGACAGGGGGCTTCGGTAGCGAATGAGCAGTTCTTC. It encodes CASTGQGASVANEQFF.

This clonotype was seen only a few times. This sequence joins TRBV6-5 and TRBJ1-6; D perhaps matches TRBD1 (5 bases). The V gene lost 0 bases and the J gene lost 5 bases, with 14 bases spanning the gap. Germline V gives CDR1 MNHEY, CDR2 SVGAGI. There are 17 residues in the CDR3. This CDR3 reads CASSYSTGRLNNSPLHF. The CDR3 DNA reads TGTGCCAGCAGTTACTCGACGGGACGGTTAAATAATTCACCCCTCCACTTT.

This clonotype has only a few counts. J is TRBJ2-7 and V is TRBV7-9; TRBD1 is a possible D gene (6 bases). From germline, CDR1 is SEHNR and CDR2 FQNEAQ (reference sequence). The CDR3 runs to 14 residues. Trimming left V 2 bases short and J 5 bases short, with 13 bases between. The DNA of the CDR3 is TGTGCCAGCAGCTTATCAGGGGATTACGACGAGCAGTACTTC. Encoded protein: CASSLSGDYDEQYF.

The chain links TRBV6-2 or TRBV6-3 to TRBJ2-5; 11 bases fit TRBD1. Trimming removed 2 bases from V and 1 base from J; junction bases left unmatched: 6. There are 17 residues in the CDR3. CDR1 MNHEY and CDR2 SVGEGT come from the germline V gene. The CDR3 is CASSYALGQGAQETQYF. DNA of the CDR3: TGTGCCAGCAGTTACGCCCTCGGACAGGGGGCCCAAGAGACCCAGTACTTC.

The chain uses TRBV10-3 and TRBJ2-3, with 8 nucleotides matching TRBD1. The CDR3 length is 18 residues. The germline gives CDR1 ENHRY, CDR2 SYGVKD. V lost 4 bases to trimming and J lost 0 bases; unmatched junction nucleotides: 12. CDR3 coding DNA: TGTGCCATCAGTGCCGGGACTCTAGACAGGGGCAGCACAGATACGCAGTATTTT. It codes for CAISAGTLDRGSTDTQYF.

J is TRBJ2-5 and V is TRBV7-2; D is perhaps TRBD2 (6 bases). V lost 1 base and J 0 bases, leaving 15 bases between the germline ends. The CDR3 covers 17 residues. Germline assignment: CDR1 SGHTA and CDR2 FQGNSA. CDR3 sequence: CASSLGELAGYQETQYF. The CDR3 coding sequence is TGTGCCAGCAGCTTAGGGGAACTAGCAGGGTACCAAGAGACCCAGTACTTC.

DNA of the CDR3: TGTGCCAGCAGCCCCCAAGGGATAGGGATAGGAACTGAAGCTTTCTTT. Translation: CASSPQGIGIGTEAFF. V is TRBV4-2 and J is TRBJ1-1; D is undetermined. The CDR3 runs 16 residues. The germline CDR1 and CDR2 sequences are LGHNA and YNFKEQ. The V and J ends lost 4 bases and 5 bases respectively, with 20 bases between them.

The chain combines TRBV6-1 with TRBJ2-4; 10 bases are a match to TRBD2. The germline V gene encodes CDR1 MNHNS and CDR2 SASEGT. J was trimmed by 0 bases and V by 2 bases; bases with no gene match: 10. This CDR3 region has 19 residues. CDR3 in amino acids: CASSESGLAGVLAKNIQYF. CDR3 nucleotides: TGTGCCAGCAGTGAAAGCGGGCTAGCGGGGGTGCTAGCCAAAAACATTCAGTACTTC.

The V call is TRBV14, the J call TRBJ2-4; D not resolved. V was shortened by 0 bases and J by 0 bases, with 21 bases between the two germline ends. The V gene's germline CDR1 is SGHDN and CDR2 FVKESK. The CDR3 loop spans 20 amino acids. DNA for the CDR3: TGTGCCAGCAGCCAAGATCAATACAGTCCGATAGTCCTAGCCAAAAACATTCAGTACTTC. Translation: CASSQDQYSPIVLAKNIQYF.

DNA for the CDR3: TGTGCCAGCAGCTTAGCGGTACAGCCGATTGAAGCTTTCTTT. This translates into CASSLAVQPIEAFF. This chain links TRBV7-2 with TRBJ1-1; D is undetermined. Per germline, CDR1 SGHTA and CDR2 FQGNSA. The CDR3 is 14 residues long. V lost 0 bases and J 7 bases, leaving 12 bases between the germline ends.

This clonotype was observed a few times. The chain links TRBV20-1 to TRBJ2-7, with D possibly TRBD2 on 6 matching bases. Germline-derived CDR1 and CDR2 are DFQATT and SNEGSKA (reference sequence). Trimming pared 6 bases from V and 0 bases from J, leaving 18 bases between. The CDR3 consists of 15 residues. The CDR3 DNA is TGCAGTGCCTTTTTCTCGGACTACGCCTCCTACGAGCAGTACTTC. It is translated as CSAFFSDYASYEQYF.

The chain employs TRBV5-1 and TRBJ2-3, with TRBD1 identical over 7 bases. The CDR3 contains 20 residues. V lost 4 bases and J lost 4; bases outside the gene matches: 24. The V gene's germline CDR1 is SGHRS and CDR2 YFSETQ. CDR3 sequence reads: CASSQLHIVPDRYYADTQYF. The DNA for the CDR3 is TGCGCCAGCAGCCAGCTACATATAGTGCCGGACAGGTACTATGCAGATACGCAGTATTTT. Drawing the rest from reference TRBV5-1 and TRBJ2-3, the complete variable domain is KAGVTQTPRYLIKTRGQQVTLSCSPISGHRSVSWYQQTPGQGLQFLFEYFSETQRNKGNFPGRFSGRQFSNSRSEMNVSTLELGDSALYLCASSQLHIVPDRYYADTQYFGPGTRLTVL.

V and J are TRBV4-3 and TRBJ2-3, with TRBD1 as a possible D gene (5 bases). Looked up from germline, CDR1 is LGHNA and CDR2 is YSLEER. The CDR3 is 13 residues long. Deletions cut 2 bases from V and 4 bases from J, with 7 bases between. The CDR3 nucleotides read TGCGCCAGCAGCCAACAGACAGCAGATACGCAGTATTTT. This sequence encodes CASSQQTADTQYF.

There are a few counts of this clonotype. The rearrangement joins TRBV12-3 or TRBV12-4 to TRBJ2-7, with D unclear. The CDR3 spans 13 residues. Trimming left V 1 base short and J 3 bases short, with 7 bases between. Here the CDR3 reads CASSLDSRYEQYF. CDR3 nucleotide sequence: TGTGCCAGCAGTTTAGACAGCCGCTACGAGCAGTACTTC.